These 21 T cell receptor beta chains originate from one sample sequenced in a study of blood T cell repertoires in COVID-19. Only in-frame clones appear in the TCRdb table, and some are missing; sequencing was by immunoSEQ multiplex PCR. The sample yields just over 250,000 clones, about 86% seen once. The material sequenced was PBMCs or T cells enriched from blood (not recorded which). The receptors originated from a man younger than 40 with acute COVID-19.

This clone has a handful of counts. This chain uses TRBV4-1 with TRBJ1-3, with D hard to call. Germline V gene data show CDR1 as MGHRA and CDR2 as YSYEKL. CDR3 length equals 15 residues. V was clipped by 0 bases and J by 0 bases, with 6 bases between them. CDR3 DNA: TGCGCCAGCAGCCAAGAGATCTACTCTGGAAACACCATATATTTT. Translated, it gives CASSQEIYSGNTIYF.

The rearrangement uses TRBV29-1 and TRBJ1-2; the match to TRBD1 covers 8 bases. Trimming took 6 bases from V and 3 from J; bases not matched to a gene: 6. The V gene's germline CDR1 is SQVTM and CDR2 ANQGSEA. The CDR3 spans 13 residues. The CDR3 DNA sequence: TGCAGCGTAGTTACAGGGGGTGACTATGGCTACACCTTC. Its translation: CSVVTGGDYGYTF.

The chain combines TRBV9 with TRBJ2-3; 7 bases align to TRBD1. Germline V gives CDR1 SGDLS, CDR2 YYNGEE. The length of the CDR3 is 15 residues. V was pared by 2 bases and J by 1 base, with 4 bases of the junction left unmatched. CDR3 DNA: TGTGCCAGCAGCGTCAGGGGGATAGGCACAGATACGCAGTATTTT. Amino acid sequence: CASSVRGIGTDTQYF.

The rearrangement uses TRBV24-1 and TRBJ1-2; D is unclear. Germline CDR1 and CDR2: KGHDR and SFDVKD. V lost 3 bases, J lost 4 bases, and 17 bases lay in between. The CDR3 extends over 16 amino acids. The CDR3 region is CATSDGRGKTGYGYTF. The CDR3 DNA reads as TGTGCCACCAGTGATGGCAGAGGAAAGACGGGCTATGGCTACACCTTC.

The chain couples TRBV7-9 to TRBJ2-7; 9 bases are a match to TRBD2. Trimming cost V 4 bases and J 0 bases; bases outside gene matches: 7. This CDR3 comprises 16 residues. CDR1 and CDR2 (germline): SEHNR, FQNEAQ (reference sequence). The CDR3 DNA follows: TGTGCCAGCAGCTCTCTCCTAGCGGGGAGCTCCTACGAGCAGTACGTC. This encodes CASSSLLAGSSYEQYV.

CDR3 in DNA: TGTGCCACCAAGGCACAGTCGGCTAATGAAAAACTGTTTTTT. Translating gives CATKAQSANEKLFF. The chain joins TRBV15 to TRBJ1-4, with D hard to call. This CDR3 is 14 amino acids long. Trimming pared 7 bases from V and 3 bases from J, leaving 12 bases between. CDR1 LNHNV and CDR2 YYDKDF come from the germline V gene (reference sequence).

The chain has TRBV19 and TRBJ1-5; D is unclear. The CDR3 is 14 residues long. Germline V lookup: CDR1 LNHDA, CDR2 SQIVND (reference sequence). The V and J ends lost 7 bases and 6 bases respectively, with 16 bases between them. CDR3 sequence: CASKVLGCCQPQHF. The CDR3 DNA is TGTGCCAGTAAAGTACTGGGCTGCTGTCAGCCCCAGCATTTT.

This chain links TRBV12-5 with TRBJ1-1; no reliable D call. Trimming took 5 bases from V and 0 from J, leaving 7 bases between them. The CDR3 is made up of 13 amino acids. Germline-derived CDR1 and CDR2 are LGHNT and FRNRAP. The CDR3 loop is CASGLQVNTEAFF. For the CDR3, the DNA is TGTGCTAGTGGTCTCCAGGTGAACACTGAAGCTTTCTTT.

This chain uses TRBV19 with TRBJ1-4; a possible D gene is TRBD1 (6 bases). Germline V gene lookup returns CDR1 LNHDA and CDR2 SQIVND (reference sequence). Deletions cut 5 bases from V and 8 bases from J, with 21 bases between. The CDR3 runs 16 residues. The CDR3 DNA sequence: TGTGCCAGTAGTGGACACGTACAGGGTTTTGGAGAAAAACTGTTTTTT. Translated, it gives CASSGHVQGFGEKLFF.

The chain is built from TRBV7-9 and TRBJ2-3, with TRBD1 matching 8 bases. The germline CDR1 and CDR2 sequences are SEHNR and FQNEAQ (reference sequence). Trimming cost V 4 bases and J 6 bases; bases outside gene matches: 6. This CDR3 has 14 residues. This CDR3 reads CASSSRTGSDTQYF. The CDR3 coding sequence is TGTGCCAGCAGCTCTCGGACAGGGTCGGATACGCAGTATTTT.

The chain uses TRBV5-1 and TRBJ2-3; TRBD1 matches 7 bases. The length of the CDR3 is 16 residues. The germline CDR1 and CDR2 sequences are SGHRS and YFSETQ. J lost 4 bases, V lost 4 bases, and 12 bases had no gene match. CDR3 DNA sequence: TGCGCCAGCAGCGCTCCGACAGGGACGGAAGCAGATACGCAGTATTTT. This codes for CASSAPTGTEADTQYF.

V is TRBV6-4 and J is TRBJ1-2, with D possibly TRBD1 on 5 matching bases. CDR3 size: 12 residues. Per the germline V gene, CDR1 is MRHNA and CDR2 is SNTAGT. Deletions cut 6 bases from V and 3 bases from J, with 8 bases between. In DNA form, the CDR3 reads TGTGCCAGCAGAGGGGTGGACTATGGCTACACCTTC. Translated: CASRGVDYGYTF.

The chain joins TRBV3-1 (or the pseudogene TRBV3-2) to TRBJ2-3, with no clear D. Germline lookup yields CDR1 LGHDT and CDR2 YNNKEL (reference sequence). V lost 2 bases to trimming and J lost 5 bases, with 17 bases between them. This CDR3 is 16 amino acids long. CDR3 sequence: CASSQHPLSSVDTQYF. CDR3 sequence (DNA): TGTGCCAGCAGCCAACATCCACTTTCGAGCGTAGATACGCAGTATTTT.

The genes are TRBV27 and TRBJ2-2; D perhaps matches TRBD2 (6 bases). CDR3 length: 19 amino acids. V dropped 5 bases and J dropped 3 bases, with 25 bases sitting between them. CDR1 and CDR2 (germline): MNHEY, SMNVEV (reference sequence). CDR3 bases: TGTGCCAGCAGTCCCAACCGGGAGTTCAGTTCTATCCACACCGGGGAGCTGTTTTTT. Its translation is CASSPNREFSSIHTGELFF.

In DNA, the CDR3 is TGTGCCAGCAGCCTAGGGACAAATCAGCCCCAGCATTTT. Translation: CASSLGTNQPQHF. V usage is TRBV12-3 or TRBV12-4 and J usage is TRBJ1-5; maybe TRBD1 (6 bases). V lost 6 bases and J 4 bases, leaving 10 bases between the germline ends. This CDR3 has 13 residues.

This chain joins TRBV24-1 and TRBJ1-1; D is uncertain. Germline-derived CDR1 and CDR2 are KGHDR and SFDVKD. CDR3 length: 14 amino acids. The V end was cut by 2 bases, the J end by 4 bases, with 10 bases between. The chain's CDR3 is CATSDSRSVTEAFF. CDR3 sequence (DNA): TGTGCCACCAGTGATTCCCGTTCGGTCACTGAAGCTTTCTTT.

The chain combines TRBV15 with TRBJ1-1; unclear D gene. CDR3 length equals 15 residues. Germline CDR1 and CDR2: LNHNV and YYDKDF (reference sequence). Trimming cost V 0 bases and J 1 base, with 9 bases left between them. CDR3 protein: CATSRDPRGNTEAFF. CDR3 DNA: TGTGCCACCAGCAGAGATCCGCGAGGGAACACTGAAGCTTTCTTT.

CDR3 sequence: CASSPQGLPGDTQYF. The CDR3 bases are TGTGCCAGCAGTCCTCAGGGCCTCCCTGGAGATACGCAGTATTTT. The V gene is TRBV28, the J gene TRBJ2-3; D is possibly TRBD1 (5 bases). Deletions cut 5 bases from V and 5 bases from J, with 17 bases between. The CDR3 spans 15 residues. The germline CDR1 and CDR2 sequences are MDHEN and SYDVKM.

The chain is built from TRBV10-2 and TRBJ1-5; D is ambiguous. V was cut by 4 bases and J by 2 bases, with 9 bases left in between. The CDR3 spans 14 residues. Germline values: CDR1 WSHSY, CDR2 SAAADI. The CDR3 DNA reads as TGCGCCAGCAGTGTGTTTAGTGGCAATCAGCCCCAGCATTTT. Amino acids: CASSVFSGNQPQHF.

The chain has TRBV11-3 and TRBJ2-3; no clear D gene. Trimming left V 0 bases short and J 1 base short, with 5 bases between. Looked up from germline, CDR1 is SGHNT and CDR2 is YENEEA. The CDR3 has 14 amino acids. CDR3 sequence: CASSLDPGTDTQYF. The CDR3 nucleotides are TGTGCCAGCAGCTTAGATCCGGGCACAGATACGCAGTATTTT.

The chain joins TRBV29-1 to TRBJ1-5, with D hard to call. The CDR3 extends over 12 amino acids. Germline V CDR1 and CDR2: SQVTM, ANQGSEA. The CDR3 coding sequence is TGCAATGTTAGCCCGGCAGATCAGCCCCAGCATTTT. Translating gives CNVSPADQPQHF.